The 22 T cell receptor beta chains below come from one sample, sequenced in a study of blood T cell repertoires in COVID-19. Sequencing was performed with immunoSEQ multiplex PCR; in TCRdb, only in-frame clones are kept and a portion is missing. The data hold about 43,000 clones, with about 85% observed a single time. Input material: peripheral blood. These receptors originate from a woman at least 80 years old with acute or convalescent COVID-19.

The chain employs TRBV27 and TRBJ2-5; TRBD2 matches 14 bases. V shed 6 bases and J 6 bases; nucleotides not matched to a gene: 6. The CDR3 is 15 amino acids. Germline V gene data show CDR1 as MNHEY and CDR2 as SMNVEV (reference sequence). CDR3 amino acids: CASRSGTSGGKTQYF. In DNA form, the CDR3 reads TGTGCCAGCAGGTCCGGGACTAGCGGGGGAAAGACCCAGTACTTC.

This chain uses TRBV6-2 or TRBV6-3 with TRBJ1-6; unclear D gene. V shed 6 bases and J shed 14 bases, with 14 bases lying between them. CDR1 MNHEY and CDR2 SVGEGT come from the germline V gene. The CDR3 extends over 12 amino acids. The CDR3: CASSSTSGALHF. The CDR3, as DNA: TGTGCCAGCAGCTCGACATCCGGGGCCCTCCACTTT.

V and J are TRBV3-1 (or the pseudogene TRBV3-2) and TRBJ2-2; 8 bases fit TRBD2. Germline V gene data show CDR1 as LGHDT and CDR2 as YNNKEL (reference sequence). V lost 4 bases and J lost 4; bases outside the gene matches: 5. The CDR3 sequence is 15 residues long. The CDR3 reads CASSRQREGTGELFF. CDR3 nucleotide sequence: TGTGCCAGCAGCCGACAACGGGAGGGCACCGGGGAGCTGTTTTTT.

V is TRBV3-1 (or the pseudogene TRBV3-2) and J is TRBJ1-1, with D possibly TRBD1 on 5 matching bases. The CDR3 length is 15 residues. Germline assignment: CDR1 LGHDT and CDR2 YNNKEL (reference sequence). Trimming took 7 bases from V and 3 from J, leaving 18 bases between them. The chain's CDR3 is CASTEGVGSDTEAFF. CDR3 nucleotides: TGTGCCAGCACGGAAGGGGTCGGGTCGGACACTGAAGCTTTCTTT.

The gene calls are TRBV30 and TRBJ1-5, with TRBD1 as a possible D gene (5 bases). This CDR3 spans 13 amino acids. Germline CDR1 reads GTSNPN; CDR2 reads SVGIG (reference sequence). V shed 6 bases and J shed 7 bases, with 16 bases lying between them. CDR3 protein: CACQGGTSQPQHF. The DNA of the CDR3 is TGTGCCTGCCAGGGAGGGACCAGCCAGCCCCAGCATTTT.

The V call is TRBV6-6, the J call TRBJ1-1, with D unresolved. The CDR3 sequence is 14 residues long. The germline V and J ends were trimmed by 0 bases and 6 bases, with 11 bases remaining between them. The V gene's germline CDR1 is MNHNY and CDR2 SVGAGI (reference sequence). CDR3 in DNA: TGTGCCAGCAGTTACTCCCGGACTTCTGCTGAAGCTTTCTTT. This translates into CASSYSRTSAEAFF.

V is TRBV10-3 and J is TRBJ1-3, with TRBD1 matching over 9 bases. V lost 2 bases, J lost 0 bases, and 5 bases stayed unmatched. CDR3 length: 17 amino acids. Per germline, CDR1 ENHRY and CDR2 SYGVKD. This CDR3 reads CAISEGGQGHSGNTIYF. In nucleotides, the CDR3 is TGTGCCATCAGTGAGGGTGGACAGGGGCACTCTGGAAACACCATATATTTT.

The chain employs TRBV19 and TRBJ2-3; the match to TRBD2 covers 11 bases. Trimming removed 6 bases from V and 2 bases from J; junction bases left unmatched: 4. The CDR3 extends over 15 amino acids. The germline gives CDR1 LNHDA, CDR2 SQIVND (reference sequence). The CDR3 DNA follows: TGTGCCAGTAGCACTAGCGGGGGAACCACAGATACGCAGTATTTT. Its protein product is CASSTSGGTTDTQYF.

This chain connects TRBV5-4 to TRBJ1-2, with 8 bases aligning to TRBD1. CDR3 size: 13 residues. The J segment lost 6 bases and the V segment lost 4 bases, leaving 5 bases of the junction unmatched. The germline CDR1 and CDR2 sequences are SGHNT and YYREEE (reference sequence). This CDR3 reads CASSEDRDDGYTF. The CDR3 DNA reads TGTGCCAGCAGCGAGGACAGGGACGATGGCTACACCTTC.

In this sample, this clone turned up once. The chain employs TRBV27 and TRBJ1-3, with a tentative D call TRBD1 (6 bases). The length of the CDR3 is 14 residues. The germline V gene encodes CDR1 MNHEY and CDR2 SMNVEV (reference sequence). Trimming shortened V by 1 base and J by 4 bases, and 8 bases separated the two germline ends. The CDR3 nucleotides are TGTGCCAGCAGTTTATGCGACAGGGGAAACACCATATATTTT. Protein sequence: CASSLCDRGNTIYF.

The chain recombines TRBV24-1 with TRBJ2-5; 7 nucleotides agree with TRBD1. The CDR3 extends over 14 amino acids. CDR1 and CDR2 (germline): KGHDR, SFDVKD. The ends lost 2 bases at V and 5 bases at J; junction bases unmatched: 4. The DNA for the CDR3 is TGTGCCACCAGTGATTCGACAGGGTCGGAGACCCAGTACTTC. This translates into CATSDSTGSETQYF.

The chain couples TRBV6-5 to TRBJ1-4, with 10 bases fitting TRBD1. The CDR3 has 14 amino acids. After removal of 6 bases from V and 7 bases from J, the junction contained 5 bases not matched to a gene. From germline, CDR1 is MNHEY and CDR2 SVGAGI. CDR3 coding DNA: TGTGCCAGCAGGCCGGGACAGGGGAGTGAAAAACTGTTTTTT. Its protein is CASRPGQGSEKLFF.

The rearrangement joins TRBV6-1 to TRBJ2-1; D gene unclear. Trimming took 1 base from V and 4 from J, leaving 11 bases between them. The CDR3 covers 15 residues. Germline V gene sequence: CDR1 MNHNS, CDR2 SASEGT. The CDR3 sequence is CASSEDSYLYNEQFF. The CDR3 DNA reads TGTGCCAGCAGTGAAGACAGCTACCTATACAATGAGCAGTTCTTC.

J is TRBJ1-4 and V is TRBV7-2; 10 bases map to TRBD1. The germline gives CDR1 SGHTA, CDR2 FQGNSA. The V gene end was trimmed by 0 bases and the J gene end by 7 bases; junction bases not matched to a gene: 5. The CDR3 sequence is 16 residues long. CDR3 sequence (DNA): TGTGCCAGCAGCTTAGCGGCGACAGGGGGCAGTGAAAAACTGTTTTTT. The encoded protein is CASSLAATGGSEKLFF.

The gene calls are TRBV6-5 and TRBJ1-1, with D perhaps TRBD1 (6 bases). The ends were cut back, 6 bases at V and 0 bases at J, with 14 bases in the middle. CDR3 size: 15 residues. The germline gives CDR1 MNHEY, CDR2 SVGAGI. CDR3 loop: CASSPRGGMNTEAFF. Here the CDR3 DNA reads TGTGCCAGCAGCCCCAGGGGTGGGATGAACACTGAAGCTTTCTTT.

The gene calls are TRBV19 and TRBJ1-1; D unresolved. Germline assignment: CDR1 LNHDA and CDR2 SQIVND (reference sequence). Trimming took off 7 bases at V and 1 base at J, with 16 bases between the two ends. CDR3 length: 15 amino acids. In nucleotides, the CDR3 is TGTGCCAGTAACCCTTCTGGGCAGCCGAACACTGAAGCTTTCTTT. This encodes CASNPSGQPNTEAFF. The variable domain in full, with the rest retrieved from reference TRBV19 and TRBJ1-1, is DGGITQSPKYLFRKEGQNVTLSCEQNLNHDAMYWYRQDPGQGLRLIYYSQIVNDFQKGDIAEGYSVSREKKESFPLTVTSAQKNPTAFYLCASNPSGQPNTEAFFGQGTRLTVV.

This sequence joins TRBV6-2 or TRBV6-3 and TRBJ1-2, with 9 bases that match TRBD1. The trim removed 2 bases at V and 4 bases at J, leaving 2 bases unmatched. The CDR3 sequence is 14 residues long. Per the germline V gene, CDR1 is MNHEY and CDR2 is SVGEGT. The CDR3 DNA reads as TGTGCCAGCAGTTACAGACAGGGGGGCTATGGCTACACCTTC. Protein product: CASSYRQGGYGYTF.

The V call is TRBV5-1, the J call TRBJ1-1; D might be TRBD1 (6 bases). The germline CDR1 and CDR2 sequences are SGHRS and YFSETQ. This CDR3 spans 14 amino acids. Trimming cost V 4 bases and J 0 bases, with 10 bases left between them. The CDR3 loop is CASSLTGLNTEAFF. Written as DNA, the CDR3 is TGCGCCAGCAGCCTGACAGGACTGAACACTGAAGCTTTCTTT.

The rearrangement joins TRBV7-9 to TRBJ1-3; 7 bases fit TRBD1. V dropped 5 bases and J dropped 4; count of bases not matched to a gene: 8. The CDR3 is 15 residues long. The germline V gene has CDR1 SEHNR and CDR2 FQNEAQ (reference sequence). The CDR3 DNA follows: TGTGCCAGCAGCCCAGGGGTGACAGGGGGAAACACCATATATTTT. Translating it yields CASSPGVTGGNTIYF.

The rearrangement joins TRBV3-1 (or the pseudogene TRBV3-2) to TRBJ2-3; maybe TRBD1 (6 bases). CDR1 and CDR2 (germline): LGHDT, YNNKEL (reference sequence). V lost 5 bases, J lost 6 bases, and 6 bases lay in between. This CDR3 contains 11 residues. The CDR3 bases are TGTGCCAGCAGCACAGGGGATACGCAGTATTTT. Translated: CASSTGDTQYF.

The rearrangement joins TRBV23-1 to TRBJ2-5, with 8 nucleotides matching TRBD2. TRBV23-1 is noted as an ORF with a role that remains uncertain. V shed 3 bases, J shed 1 base, and the junction held 7 bases outside the gene matches. This CDR3 is built from 16 residues. Here the CDR3 reads CASSHSWRGVQETQYF. CDR3 nucleotide sequence: TGCGCCAGCAGTCACTCCTGGCGGGGGGTCCAAGAGACCCAGTACTTC.

The rearrangement links TRBV12-3 or TRBV12-4 to TRBJ1-1, with 7 bases matching TRBD1. Trimming cost V 10 bases and J 2 bases; bases outside gene matches: 7. The length of the CDR3 is 13 residues. This CDR3 is CATSDRANTEAFF. CDR3 nucleotide sequence: TGTGCCACCTCCGACAGGGCAAACACTGAAGCTTTCTTT.